This T cell receptor beta chain was identified during a study of low-dose radiotherapy and immunotherapy resistance in tumors. Study context: Dosing of intravenous cyclophosphamide at 200 mg/m2 occurred every two weeks and took place one day prior to radiation and immunotherapy.

TRAV- and TRBV-specific primers were used for first-strand cDNA, which covered alpha and beta chains. With a constant-region primer and a V-primer adapter, TCRs were subjected to 20 PCR cycles of amplification. MiXCR was run by TCRdb on the reads, yielding one entry per CDR3 protein. The sample holds about 39,000 distinct CDR3 sequences, roughly 28% seen once. Specified time point: before trial treatment. The V end lost 2 bases, the J end lost 9 bases, and 8 bases lay between the germline ends. This CDR3 is 12 amino acids long. In germline, CDR1 is SGHDT, CDR2 YYEEEE. The clonotype was recovered from a male donor with gallbladder cancer. The chain employs TRBV5-6 and TRBJ2-2, with D perhaps TRBD1 (6 bases). Specimen: PBMCs, collected before treatment. The chain's CDR3 is CASSFRGRELFF. The CDR3 coding sequence is TGTGCCAGCAGCTTCAGGGGACGGGAGCTGTTTTTT.